This TCR beta chain was identified during a study of cytomegalovirus exposure and HLA in healthy donors. This CDR3 is 15 amino acids long. V lost 1 base, J lost 4 bases, and 14 bases lay in between. Germline-derived CDR1 and CDR2 are GTSNPN and SVGIG (reference sequence). This clone has more than one count but fewer than ten. Amplification used 60 Vbeta primers and 13 Jbeta primers. The table came from immunoSEQ multiplex PCR; TCRdb's copy has only in-frame clones and leaves some out. Of 100,000 to 150,000 clones in the sample, about 74% were seen once. The V call is TRBV30, the J call TRBJ2-1, with D possibly being TRBD1 (5 bases). The source material was PBMCs. This receptor was obtained from a woman aged 50 to 65 in good health and CMV-seropositive. This CDR3 is CAWSGLGPVYNEQFF. The DNA for the CDR3 is TGTGCCTGGAGTGGGTTGGGGCCGGTTTACAATGAGCAGTTCTTC. The variable domain in full, completed from reference TRBV30 and TRBJ2-1, reads SQTIHQWPATLVQPVGSPLSLECTVEGTSNPNLYWYRQAAGRGLQLLFYSVGIGQISSEVPQNLSASRPQDRQFILSSKKLLLSDSGFYLCAWSGLGPVYNEQFFGPGTRLTVL.